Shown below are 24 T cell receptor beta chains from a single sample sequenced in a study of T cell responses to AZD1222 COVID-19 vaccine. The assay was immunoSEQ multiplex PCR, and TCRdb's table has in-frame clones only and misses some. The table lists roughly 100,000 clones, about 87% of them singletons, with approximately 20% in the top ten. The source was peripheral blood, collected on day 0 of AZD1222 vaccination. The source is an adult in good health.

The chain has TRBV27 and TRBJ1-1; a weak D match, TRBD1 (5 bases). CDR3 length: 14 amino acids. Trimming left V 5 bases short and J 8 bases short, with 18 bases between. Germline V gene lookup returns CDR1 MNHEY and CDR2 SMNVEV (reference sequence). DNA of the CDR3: TGTGCCAGCAGTAGCCGGGACCTTGTGGCGGAAGCTTTCTTT. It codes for CASSSRDLVAEAFF.

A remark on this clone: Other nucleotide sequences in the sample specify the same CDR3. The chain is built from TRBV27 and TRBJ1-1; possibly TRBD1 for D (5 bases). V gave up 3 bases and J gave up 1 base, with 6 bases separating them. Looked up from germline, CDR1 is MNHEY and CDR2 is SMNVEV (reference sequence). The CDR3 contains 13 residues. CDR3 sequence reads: CASSLRGNTEAFF. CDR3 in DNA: TGTGCCAGCAGTTTGAGGGGGAACACTGAAGCTTTCTTT.

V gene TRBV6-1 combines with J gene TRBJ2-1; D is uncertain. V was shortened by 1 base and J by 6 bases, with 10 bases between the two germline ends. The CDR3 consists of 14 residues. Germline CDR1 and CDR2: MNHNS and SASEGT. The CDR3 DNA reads TGTGCCAGCAGTGAAGGGGTGGCTCGCAATGAGCAGTTCTTC. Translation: CASSEGVARNEQFF.

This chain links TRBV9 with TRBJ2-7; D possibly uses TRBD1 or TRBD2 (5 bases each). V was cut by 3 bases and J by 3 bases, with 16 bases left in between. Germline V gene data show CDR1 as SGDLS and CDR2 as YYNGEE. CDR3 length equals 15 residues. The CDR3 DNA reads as TGTGCCAGCAGCGCGGGGTGGGGGACGGACTACGAGCAGTACTTC. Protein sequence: CASSAGWGTDYEQYF.

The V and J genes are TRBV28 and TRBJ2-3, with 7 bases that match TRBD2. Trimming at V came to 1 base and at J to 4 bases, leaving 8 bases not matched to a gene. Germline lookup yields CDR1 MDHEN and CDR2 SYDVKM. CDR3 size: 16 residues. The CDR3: CASSLSAGEIPDTQYF. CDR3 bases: TGTGCCAGCAGTTTATCGGCGGGGGAGATCCCAGATACGCAGTATTTT.

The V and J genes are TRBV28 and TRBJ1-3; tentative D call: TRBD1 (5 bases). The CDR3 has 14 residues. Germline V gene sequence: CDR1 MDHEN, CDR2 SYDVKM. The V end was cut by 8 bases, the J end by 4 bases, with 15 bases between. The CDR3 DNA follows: TGTGCCAGCCTAGGAGGGGCGCAAGGAAACACCATATATTTT. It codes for CASLGGAQGNTIYF.

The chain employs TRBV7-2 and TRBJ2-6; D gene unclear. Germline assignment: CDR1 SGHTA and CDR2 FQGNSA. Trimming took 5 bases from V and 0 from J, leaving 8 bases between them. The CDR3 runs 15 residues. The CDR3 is CASSPRFSGANVLTF. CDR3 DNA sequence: TGTGCCAGCAGCCCTCGATTCTCTGGGGCCAACGTCCTGACTTTC.

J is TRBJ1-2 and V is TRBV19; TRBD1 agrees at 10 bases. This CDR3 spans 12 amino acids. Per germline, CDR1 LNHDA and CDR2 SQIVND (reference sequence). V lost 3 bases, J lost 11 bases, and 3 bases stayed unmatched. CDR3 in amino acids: CASSIGQGGYTF. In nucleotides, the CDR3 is TGTGCCAGTAGTATTGGACAGGGGGGGTACACCTTC. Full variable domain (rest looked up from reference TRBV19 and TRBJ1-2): DGGITQSPKYLFRKEGQNVTLSCEQNLNHDAMYWYRQDPGQGLRLIYYSQIVNDFQKGDIAEGYSVSREKKESFPLTVTSAQKNPTAFYLCASSIGQGGYTFGSGTRLTVV.

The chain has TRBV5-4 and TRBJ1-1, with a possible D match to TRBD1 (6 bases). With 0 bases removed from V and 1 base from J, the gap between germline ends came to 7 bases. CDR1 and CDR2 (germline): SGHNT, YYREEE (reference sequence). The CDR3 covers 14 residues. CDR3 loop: CASSLGTANTEAFF. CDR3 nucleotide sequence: TGTGCCAGCAGCTTGGGGACAGCGAACACTGAAGCTTTCTTT.

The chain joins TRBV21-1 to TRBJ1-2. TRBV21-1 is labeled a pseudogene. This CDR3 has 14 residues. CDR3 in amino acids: CASSKARGCYGYTF. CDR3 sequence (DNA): TGTGCCAGCAGCAAAGCGCGAGGATGCTATGGCTACACCTTC.

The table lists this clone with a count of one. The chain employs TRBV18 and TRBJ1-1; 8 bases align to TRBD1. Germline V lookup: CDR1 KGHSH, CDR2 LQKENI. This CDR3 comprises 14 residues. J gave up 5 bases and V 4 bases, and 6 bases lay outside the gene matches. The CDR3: CASSQQDRGTEAFF. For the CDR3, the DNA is TGTGCCAGCTCACAACAAGACAGGGGTACTGAAGCTTTCTTT.

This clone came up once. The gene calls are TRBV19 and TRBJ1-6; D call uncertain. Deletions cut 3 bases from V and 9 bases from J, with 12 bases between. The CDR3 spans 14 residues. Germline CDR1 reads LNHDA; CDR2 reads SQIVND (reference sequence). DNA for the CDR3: TGTGCCAGTAGTATGGGATACGGAGTTTCACCCCTCCACTTT. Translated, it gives CASSMGYGVSPLHF.

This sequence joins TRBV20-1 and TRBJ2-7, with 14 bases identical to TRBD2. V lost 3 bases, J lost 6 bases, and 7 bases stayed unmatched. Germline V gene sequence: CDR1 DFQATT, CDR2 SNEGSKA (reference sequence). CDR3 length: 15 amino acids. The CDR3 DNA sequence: TGCAGTGCTAGTCCGACTAGCGGGGGGGCCGGCGAGCAGTACTTC. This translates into CSASPTSGGAGEQYF.

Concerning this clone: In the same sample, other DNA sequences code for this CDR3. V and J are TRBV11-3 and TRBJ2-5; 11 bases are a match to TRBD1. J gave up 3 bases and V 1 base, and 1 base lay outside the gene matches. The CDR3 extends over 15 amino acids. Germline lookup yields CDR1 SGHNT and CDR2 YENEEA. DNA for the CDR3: TGTGCCAGCAGCTTAGGGACAGGGGGCGAAGAGACCCAGTACTTC. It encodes CASSLGTGGEETQYF. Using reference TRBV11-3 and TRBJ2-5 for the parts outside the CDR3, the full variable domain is EAGVVQSPRYKIIEKKQPVAFWCNPISGHNTLYWYLQNLGQGPELLIRYENEEAVDDSQLPKDRFSAERLKGVDSTLKIQPAELGDSAVYLCASSLGTGGEETQYFGPGTRLLVL.

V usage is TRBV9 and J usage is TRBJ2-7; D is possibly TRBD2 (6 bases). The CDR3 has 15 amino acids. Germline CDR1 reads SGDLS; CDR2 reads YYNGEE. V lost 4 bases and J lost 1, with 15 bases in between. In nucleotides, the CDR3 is TGTGCCAGCAGCCCCCCGGCGGGACCTTCCTACGAGCAGTACTTC. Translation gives CASSPPAGPSYEQYF.

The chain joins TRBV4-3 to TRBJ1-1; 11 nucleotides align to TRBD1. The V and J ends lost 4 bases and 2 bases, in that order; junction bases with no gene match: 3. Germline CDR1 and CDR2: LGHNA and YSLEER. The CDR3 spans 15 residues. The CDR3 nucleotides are TGCGCCAGCAGCCGTAGGACAGGGGGCAACACTGAAGCTTTCTTT. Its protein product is CASSRRTGGNTEAFF.

The CDR3: CASSQGKGEAFF. CDR3 bases: TGTGCCAGCAGCCAGGGAAAGGGAGAAGCTTTCTTT. The V call is TRBV4-2, the J call TRBJ1-1; D ambiguous. The germline V gene encodes CDR1 LGHNA and CDR2 YNFKEQ. This CDR3 has 12 amino acids. V lost 3 bases and J 8 bases, leaving 10 bases between the germline ends.

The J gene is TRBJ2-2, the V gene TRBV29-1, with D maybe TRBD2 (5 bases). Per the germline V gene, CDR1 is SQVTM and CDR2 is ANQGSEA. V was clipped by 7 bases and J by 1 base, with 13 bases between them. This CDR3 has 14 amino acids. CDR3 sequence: CSALGSLNTGELFF. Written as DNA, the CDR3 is TGCAGCGCCCTAGGGAGTCTGAACACCGGGGAGCTGTTTTTT.

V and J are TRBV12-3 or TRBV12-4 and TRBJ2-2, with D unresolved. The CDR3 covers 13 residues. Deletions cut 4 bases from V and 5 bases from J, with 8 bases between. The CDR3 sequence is CASSWAITGELFF. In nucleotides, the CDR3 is TGTGCCAGCAGTTGGGCAATTACCGGGGAGCTGTTTTTT.

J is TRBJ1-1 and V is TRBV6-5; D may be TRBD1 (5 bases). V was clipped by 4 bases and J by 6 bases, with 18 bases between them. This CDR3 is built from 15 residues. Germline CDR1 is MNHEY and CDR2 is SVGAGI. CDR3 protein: CASSFAGIGLAEAFF. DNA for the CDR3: TGTGCCAGCAGTTTCGCAGGGATCGGTTTAGCTGAAGCTTTCTTT.

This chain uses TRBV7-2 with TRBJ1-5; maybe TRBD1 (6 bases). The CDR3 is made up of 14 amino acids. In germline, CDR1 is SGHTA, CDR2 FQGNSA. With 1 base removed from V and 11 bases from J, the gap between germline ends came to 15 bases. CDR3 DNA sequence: TGTGCCAGCAGCTTAGATTGGGACAATAGGGCCCAGCATTTT. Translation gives CASSLDWDNRAQHF. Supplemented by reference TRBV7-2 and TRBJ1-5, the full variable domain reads GAGVSQSPSNKVTEKGKDVELRCDPISGHTALYWYRQSLGQGLEFLIYFQGNSAPDKSGLPSDRFSAERTGGSVSTLTIQRTQQEDSAVYLCASSLDWDNRAQHFGDGTRLSIL.

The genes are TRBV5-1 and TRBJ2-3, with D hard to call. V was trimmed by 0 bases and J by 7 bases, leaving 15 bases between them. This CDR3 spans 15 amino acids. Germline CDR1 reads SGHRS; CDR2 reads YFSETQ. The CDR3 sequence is CASSLAPGSFNTQYF. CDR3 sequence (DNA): TGCGCCAGCAGCTTGGCCCCGGGTAGTTTCAATACGCAGTATTTT.

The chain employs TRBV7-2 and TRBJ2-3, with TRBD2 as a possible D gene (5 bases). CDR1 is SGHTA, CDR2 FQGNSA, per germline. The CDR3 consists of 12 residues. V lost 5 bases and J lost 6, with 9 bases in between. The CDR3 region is CASSLIADTQYF. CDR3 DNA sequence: TGTGCCAGCAGCCTTATAGCGGATACGCAGTATTTT.

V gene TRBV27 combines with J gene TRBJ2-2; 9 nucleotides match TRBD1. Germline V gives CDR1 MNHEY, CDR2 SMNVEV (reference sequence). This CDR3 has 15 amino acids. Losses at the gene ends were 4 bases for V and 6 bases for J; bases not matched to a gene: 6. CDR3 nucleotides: TGTGCCAGCAGTTCTGACAGGGGGTTCTCCGGGGAGCTGTTTTTT. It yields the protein CASSSDRGFSGELFF.